Below are 17 T cell receptor beta chains sequenced from a single sample in a study of cytomegalovirus exposure and HLA in healthy donors. Both 60 Vbeta primers and 13 Jbeta primers went into the PCR. TCRdb keeps only in-frame clones here, not all; method: immunoSEQ multiplex PCR. The table counts roughly 140,000 clones; about 0.96% lies in the top ten. The sequenced material came from PBMCs. The receptors were sampled from a male donor in good health and CMV-seronegative.

This sequence joins TRBV19 and TRBJ1-6; a weak D match, TRBD1 (6 bases). Germline V CDR1 and CDR2: LNHDA, SQIVND (reference sequence). This CDR3 region has 14 residues. V lost 6 bases and J lost 5, with 11 bases in between. The DNA of the CDR3 is TGTGCCAGTAGCGCGACAGGTGATAATTCACCCCTCCACTTT. It specifies CASSATGDNSPLHF.

The chain links TRBV2 to TRBJ2-1; TRBD2 matches 10 bases. J gave up 6 bases and V 6 bases, and 17 bases lay outside the gene matches. This CDR3 is built from 18 residues. Germline V CDR1 and CDR2: SNHLY, FYNNEI. The CDR3 nucleotides read TGTGCCAGCAGGTGGGCGCGGTCTAGCGGGAGTTGGGGCAATGAGCAGTTCTTC. Encoded protein: CASRWARSSGSWGNEQFF.

The V gene is TRBV27, the J gene TRBJ2-7; 9 bases match TRBD1. The V gene's germline CDR1 is MNHEY and CDR2 SMNVEV (reference sequence). CDR3 length: 13 residues. V lost 7 bases, J lost 5 bases, and 6 bases stayed unmatched. This chain's CDR3 is CASTTGGADEQYF. The CDR3 nucleotides are TGTGCCAGCACCACAGGGGGCGCCGACGAGCAGTACTTC.

V is TRBV5-8 and J is TRBJ1-6, with D hard to call. The CDR3 length is 14 residues. The germline gives CDR1 SGHTS, CDR2 YDEGEE. With 1 base removed from V and 6 bases from J, the gap between germline ends came to 8 bases. CDR3 amino acids: CASSLPMRNSPLHF. The CDR3 DNA follows: TGTGCCAGCAGCTTGCCAATGCGTAATTCACCCCTCCACTTT.

CDR3 in DNA: TGTGCCAGCAGCGCATGGACAGGGAACGAGCAGTACTTC. It is translated as CASSAWTGNEQYF. The chain combines TRBV7-6 with TRBJ2-7; TRBD1 matches at 8 bases. Looked up from germline, CDR1 is SGHVS and CDR2 is FNYEAQ. After removal of 5 bases from V and 5 bases from J, the junction contained 5 bases not matched to a gene. The CDR3 is 13 residues long.

The chain carries TRBV10-1 and TRBJ2-3; TRBD1 agrees at 8 bases. The CDR3 sequence is 18 residues long. V was clipped by 3 bases and J by 3 bases; unmatched bases: 14. Germline CDR1 reads WNHNN; CDR2 reads SYGVQD (reference sequence). The CDR3, as DNA: TGCGCCAGCAGTGACCTGAGGACAGGGAAAGCCCGTACAGATACGCAGTATTTT. Translating gives CASSDLRTGKARTDTQYF.

The chain couples TRBV7-9 to TRBJ2-2, with 12 bases identical to TRBD2. The CDR3 has 16 residues. Germline V CDR1 and CDR2: SEHNR, FQNEAQ (reference sequence). V lost 4 bases and J lost 4; bases outside the gene matches: 4. CDR3 loop: CASSSTTSGSTGELFF. The CDR3 nucleotides are TGTGCCAGCAGCTCTACGACTAGCGGGAGCACCGGGGAGCTGTTTTTT.

This chain uses TRBV9 with TRBJ2-1, with D hard to call. The ends were cut back, 4 bases at V and 3 bases at J, with 11 bases in the middle. Germline V gives CDR1 SGDLS, CDR2 YYNGEE. The CDR3 spans 14 residues. CDR3 sequence reads: CASSPLPLYNEQFF. For the CDR3, the DNA is TGTGCCAGCAGCCCACTCCCTCTCTACAATGAGCAGTTCTTC.

This CDR3 is CASSATAFLDEKLFF. The CDR3 coding sequence is TGTGCCAGCAGTGCGACAGCTTTCCTGGATGAAAAACTGTTTTTT. The chain has TRBV2 and TRBJ1-4; TRBD1 might be the D (5 bases). The length of the CDR3 is 15 residues. Germline loops: CDR1 SNHLY, CDR2 FYNNEI. Deletions cut 4 bases from V and 6 bases from J, with 15 bases between.

The CDR3 region is CASSGGVRQETQYF. The CDR3, as DNA: TGTGCCAGCTCCGGGGGGGTGAGACAAGAGACCCAGTACTTC. The genes are TRBV6-5 and TRBJ2-5, with 8 bases fitting TRBD2. The CDR3 covers 14 residues. V was clipped by 8 bases and J by 2 bases; unmatched bases: 7. Germline CDR1 MNHEY, CDR2 SVGAGI.

The chain joins TRBV18 to TRBJ1-1; no clear D. The V and J ends lost 0 bases and 0 bases respectively, with 5 bases between them. The CDR3 contains 14 residues. Germline-derived CDR1 and CDR2 are KGHSH and LQKENI. CDR3 DNA sequence: TGTGCCAGCTCACCACCGACACTGAACACTGAAGCTTTCTTT. The encoded protein is CASSPPTLNTEAFF.

The CDR3 coding sequence is TGTGCCAGCAGCCCCCGTGTCCCTCCCTACGAGCAGTACTTC. Translation: CASSPRVPPYEQYF. The chain carries TRBV7-2 and TRBJ2-7; D gene uncertain. The CDR3 runs to 14 residues. Germline V gene sequence: CDR1 SGHTA, CDR2 FQGNSA. Trimming cost V 5 bases and J 2 bases, with 13 bases left between them.

The V call is TRBV7-8, the J call TRBJ1-1, with 9 bases aligning to TRBD1. V shed 3 bases and J 9 bases; nucleotides not matched to a gene: 17. The CDR3 runs to 17 residues. The germline gives CDR1 SGHVS, CDR2 FQNEAQ. The CDR3, as DNA: TGTGCCAGCAGCTTTACTTCGGGAGACGGGACAGGGTATAAAGCTTTCTTT. As protein: CASSFTSGDGTGYKAFF.

This chain joins TRBV27 and TRBJ2-7; TRBD2 is a possible D gene (5 bases). Trimming pared 5 bases from V and 11 bases from J, leaving 22 bases between. The CDR3 runs 14 residues. CDR1 and CDR2 from the germline V gene are MNHEY and SMNVEV (reference sequence). The CDR3 is CASSATWPNREKYF. The CDR3 DNA follows: TGTGCCAGCAGTGCAACGTGGCCCAATAGGGAGAAGTACTTC.

V and J are TRBV7-7 and TRBJ2-5; perhaps TRBD2 as D (5 bases). Trimming left V 0 bases short and J 5 bases short, with 7 bases between. Looked up from germline, CDR1 is SSHAT and CDR2 is FNYEAQ (reference sequence). The CDR3 is made up of 13 amino acids. The CDR3 sequence is CASSLARGETQYF. CDR3 nucleotides: TGTGCCAGCAGCTTAGCGCGCGGGGAGACCCAGTACTTC.

V usage is TRBV5-1 and J usage is TRBJ1-1; 10 bases match TRBD1. Germline assignment: CDR1 SGHRS and CDR2 YFSETQ. CDR3 length: 14 amino acids. The V segment lost 4 bases and the J segment 5 bases; nucleotides outside the gene matches: 5. The CDR3 reads CASSPGQGLTEAFF. CDR3 coding DNA: TGCGCCAGCAGCCCGGGACAGGGGCTAACTGAAGCTTTCTTT.

Worth noting for this clone: Its ends do not fully match the called genes, so a read error is possible. This chain uses TRBV2 with TRBJ2-7, with D maybe TRBD1 (6 bases). Germline lookup yields CDR1 SNHLY and CDR2 FYNNEI. The CDR3 has 16 amino acids. The CDR3 region has the DNA TGTGCCAGCAGTGAAGCATTCGGGCAGGGGCTTAGTCTAGTGGCTTTC. Translation gives CASSEAFGQGLSLVAF.